This TCR beta chain derives from a study of identical twins. Healthy Caucasians supplied all donations. Worth noting for this clonotype: No antigen is known for it.

A universal primer binding site was introduced by template switching. The final cDNA contained unique molecular identifiers. TCRdb independently ran MiXCR on the 5' RACE reads; one entry per CDR3 protein. Here the sample spans 1.5 million or so distinct CDR3 sequences, under 35% being singletons. With V trimmed by 4 bases and J by 0 bases, 10 bases remained unmatched. Germline CDR1 and CDR2: SGHNT and YYREEE (reference sequence). There are 17 residues in the CDR3. Broader study findings: It was cross-sectional statistical analysis, not following the same donors, that the conclusions relied on. Weaker excess twin sharing was observed in beta out-of-frame sequences.

The sequenced sample was cord blood. The rearrangement uses TRBV5-4 and TRBJ1-2; TRBD1 matches at 9 bases. This TCR derives from a newborn girl in good health. This chain's CDR3 is CASSPGTGRISNYGYTF. Written as DNA, the CDR3 is TGTGCCAGCAGCCCCGGGACAGGGAGGATCTCTAACTATGGCTACACCTTC.